The text below deals with one TCR beta chain. Its antigen is as yet unknown. This sample was taken from a study of CD8 T cells in ankylosing spondylitis. General study points: A motif in TCR beta, a set of about 8 highly homologous variants, appeared characteristic of ankylosing spondylitis blood.

Preparation of TCR beta libraries was done by quantitative 5'-RACE with molecular barcodes. TCRdb processed the 5' RACE reads anew with MiXCR; each CDR3 protein has one entry. The sample carries under 850,000 distinct CDR3 sequences, around 20% recorded once. With 6 bases clipped from V and 6 bases from J, the junction kept 8 bases outside the gene matches. The CDR3 has 12 residues. Germline CDR1 and CDR2: SQVTM and ANQGSEA. Source material: blood, either unsorted or a sorted T cell fraction (not recorded which). The chain carries TRBV29-1 and TRBJ2-7; TRBD1 aligns across 7 bases. This TCR was recovered from a male donor with ankylosing spondylitis. CDR3: CSVSQGQSEQYF. The CDR3 DNA sequence: TGCAGCGTATCCCAGGGACAGTCCGAGCAGTACTTC.